This T cell receptor (beta chain) originates from a study of regulatory T cells in long-lasting Graves disease. Construction of the TCR beta libraries employed iRepertoire HTBI primers in conjunction with Arm-PCR of CDR3 regions. TCRdb re-called the multiplex PCR reads with MiXCR, one entry per CDR3 protein. Among around 300,000 distinct CDR3 sequences listed, roughly a fifth were seen once. The time point: persistent/refractory GD, antithyroid drugs over 5 years with positive TRAb. Scientists built the TCR library using RNA that was extracted from PBMCs. This clonotype showed up many times. V was clipped by 4 bases and J by 2 bases; unmatched bases: 2. This CDR3 is 14 amino acids long.

The TCR comes from a female donor with Graves disease. The sequencing used peripheral blood mononuclear cells (PBMCs), collected when the disease was refractory, from a patient treated with antithyroid drugs. This chain uses TRBV12-3 or TRBV12-4 with TRBJ1-2, with TRBD1 matching 9 bases. The CDR3 loop reads CASSSTGGNYGYTF. For the CDR3, the DNA is TGTGCCAGCAGTTCCACAGGGGGCAACTATGGCTACACCTTC.